This T cell receptor beta chain was observed in a study of blood T cell repertoires in COVID-19. Each participant's cohort was designated according to participant-reported clinical history. Under the authors' procedure: Amplifying reference gene primers gave estimates of nucleated cell counts. Sequenced by immunoSEQ multiplex PCR; TCRdb stores in-frame clones only, minus some. The V and J calls and clone size come from that table; D and trimming were worked out from the DNA. The sample holds around 160,000 clones, approximately 80% seen once. Sequenced input: PBMCs or T cells enriched from blood (not recorded which). The sequence derives from a man aged 50-59 years who had recovered from COVID-19.

The CDR3 DNA sequence: TGTGCCAGCAGCCAAGATCTACCTAGCGAGGGCACAGATACGCAGTATTTT. Protein product: CASSQDLPSEGTDTQYF. V gene TRBV3-1 (or the pseudogene TRBV3-2) combines with J gene TRBJ2-3; D may be TRBD2 (6 bases). Germline V gives CDR1 LGHDT, CDR2 YNNKEL (reference sequence). The CDR3 covers 17 residues. V gave up 0 bases and J gave up 1 base, with 14 bases separating them.